Below are 18 T cell receptor beta chains sequenced from a single sample in a study of shared clonotypes between healthy human individuals. The data were produced by immunoSEQ multiplex PCR, yet TCRdb's version contains in-frame clones alone and is incomplete. Seen here are over a million clones, 95% to 97% observed once, and the top ten hold approximately 1.1%. The sequencing sample was made of naive CD4+ T cells sorted from blood. Subset in this sample: CD45RA+ positively selected. These receptors all stem from a young man in good health.

The V and J genes are TRBV7-9 and TRBJ2-5; D not certain. CDR1 and CDR2 from the germline V gene are SEHNR and FQNEAQ (reference sequence). Trimming cost V 5 bases and J 3 bases, with 13 bases left between them. CDR3 length: 14 amino acids. CDR3 loop: CASSPYAAKETQYF. CDR3 coding DNA: TGTGCCAGCAGCCCGTATGCGGCAAAAGAGACCCAGTACTTC.

As DNA, the CDR3 is TGTGCCAGCAGTTCCTCCGACAAGACCGAGACCCAGTACTTC. It codes for CASSSSDKTETQYF. The chain carries TRBV27 and TRBJ2-5; D unresolved. The CDR3 is 14 residues long. V lost 4 bases and J lost 5, with 14 bases in between. CDR1 is MNHEY, CDR2 SMNVEV, per germline (reference sequence).

The chain links TRBV5-6 to TRBJ2-5; the match to TRBD2 covers 12 bases. J lost 4 bases, V lost 4 bases, and 8 bases had no gene match. Germline values: CDR1 SGHDT, CDR2 YYEEEE. The CDR3 totals 16 residues. CDR3: CASSPLPGLAGETQYF. As DNA, the CDR3 is TGTGCCAGCAGCCCGCTTCCGGGACTAGCGGGAGAGACCCAGTACTTC.

The rearrangement uses TRBV27 and TRBJ2-5, with D uncertain. V lost 4 bases to trimming and J lost 7 bases, with 16 bases between them. The CDR3 loop spans 14 amino acids. Germline lookup yields CDR1 MNHEY and CDR2 SMNVEV (reference sequence). The CDR3, as DNA: TGTGCCAGCAGTTCCCCCCCCTCCCTGGGGACCCAGTACTTC. Its translation is CASSSPPSLGTQYF.

The rearrangement uses TRBV7-9 and TRBJ2-1; 10 nucleotides match TRBD2. J gave up 7 bases and V 3 bases, and 6 bases lay outside the gene matches. The germline gives CDR1 SEHNR, CDR2 FQNEAQ (reference sequence). CDR3 length equals 15 residues. The CDR3, as DNA: TGTGCCAGCAGCTTTAAGCGGGAGGGCGGAAATGAGCAGTTCTTC. Translated, it gives CASSFKREGGNEQFF.

The J gene is TRBJ2-3, the V gene TRBV5-1; TRBD2 matches at 10 bases. Germline V lookup: CDR1 SGHRS, CDR2 YFSETQ. The CDR3 has 16 residues. Trimming removed 1 base from V and 4 bases from J; junction bases left unmatched: 6. In nucleotides, the CDR3 is TGCGCCAGCAGCTTGAGGTTAGCGGGAGGAGCAGATACGCAGTATTTT. Protein product: CASSLRLAGGADTQYF.

This chain connects TRBV28 to TRBJ2-7; 7 bases fit TRBD1. In germline, CDR1 is MDHEN, CDR2 SYDVKM. With 5 bases clipped from V and 0 bases from J, the junction kept 10 bases outside the gene matches. The length of the CDR3 is 16 residues. This CDR3 reads CASSNPTGADSYEQYF. CDR3 DNA: TGTGCCAGCAGTAACCCAACAGGGGCAGACTCCTACGAGCAGTACTTC.

The J gene is TRBJ2-5, the V gene TRBV11-2; tentative D call: TRBD2 (5 bases). The CDR3 contains 14 residues. Trimming pared 4 bases from V and 5 bases from J, leaving 14 bases between. Germline CDR1 reads SGHAT; CDR2 reads FQNNGV. DNA for the CDR3: TGTGCCAGCAGCTACCGGGATTGGGCGGAGACCCAGTACTTC. Its protein product is CASSYRDWAETQYF.

With respect to this clone: Other nucleotide sequences from this sample produce the same CDR3. The chain's CDR3 is CASSPGTSGRAAGELFF. The CDR3 nucleotides are TGCGCCAGCAGCCCTGGGACTAGCGGGAGGGCCGCCGGGGAGCTGTTTTTT. V is TRBV5-1 and J is TRBJ2-2, with 16 bases that match TRBD2. The junction had 6 bases not matched to a gene; V was cut back by 4 bases and J by 6 bases. This CDR3 contains 17 residues. Germline V CDR1 and CDR2: SGHRS, YFSETQ.

The rearrangement uses TRBV4-3 and TRBJ2-3; no reliable D call. Germline CDR1 is LGHNA and CDR2 is YSLEER. The CDR3 extends over 13 amino acids. Trimming removed 1 base at V and 2 bases at J, with 4 bases between. CDR3 in amino acids: CASSQVVTDTQYF. CDR3 coding DNA: TGCGCCAGCAGCCAAGTGGTCACAGATACGCAGTATTTT.

The chain has TRBV11-2 and TRBJ2-7; TRBD2 agrees at 9 bases. The CDR3 is 15 residues long. Germline V CDR1 and CDR2: SGHAT, FQNNGV. V trimming: 5 bases; J trimming: 4 bases; junction bases outside the gene matches: 9. Here the CDR3 reads CASSPLASGRYEQYF. CDR3 bases: TGTGCCAGCAGCCCCTTGGCCAGCGGGAGGTACGAGCAGTACTTC.

The chain couples TRBV5-4 to TRBJ2-5; D unresolved. CDR3 size: 14 residues. Trimming left V 0 bases short and J 2 bases short, with 8 bases between. Germline V gene data show CDR1 as SGHNT and CDR2 as YYREEE (reference sequence). The CDR3 is CASSLGSSQETQYF. The CDR3 region has the DNA TGTGCCAGCAGCTTGGGAAGTTCACAAGAGACCCAGTACTTC.

The genes are TRBV27 and TRBJ2-6, with D perhaps matching TRBD1 (5 bases). The CDR3 has 13 residues. V lost 8 bases to trimming and J lost 2 bases, with 7 bases between them. Germline loops: CDR1 MNHEY, CDR2 SMNVEV (reference sequence). The CDR3 sequence is CASSRAGANVLTF. CDR3 bases: TGTGCCAGCTCCAGGGCTGGGGCCAACGTCCTGACTTTC.

V is TRBV5-1 and J is TRBJ2-7; 8 bases map to TRBD1. The germline CDR1 and CDR2 sequences are SGHRS and YFSETQ. V gave up 3 bases and J gave up 0 bases; unmatched junction bases: 5. This CDR3 region has 15 residues. Here the CDR3 reads CASSSGQGSSYEQYF. CDR3 bases: TGCGCCAGCAGCTCTGGACAGGGAAGCTCCTACGAGCAGTACTTC.

The chain carries TRBV27 and TRBJ2-6, with D possibly being TRBD1 or TRBD2 (5 bases each). CDR3 length equals 16 residues. V was pared by 3 bases and J by 0 bases, with 9 bases between. CDR1 MNHEY and CDR2 SMNVEV come from the germline V gene (reference sequence). The CDR3 loop is CASSFGGISGANVLTF. The CDR3 DNA reads as TGTGCCAGCAGTTTTGGGGGAATCTCTGGGGCCAACGTCCTGACTTTC.

The chain has TRBV10-3 and TRBJ2-1; 10 nucleotides align to TRBD2. Trimming at V came to 1 base and at J to 5 bases, leaving 5 bases not matched to a gene. Per germline, CDR1 ENHRY and CDR2 SYGVKD. This CDR3 is built from 16 residues. As DNA, the CDR3 is TGTGCCATCAGTGAGTTTGGGACTAGCGCGAACAATGAGCAGTTCTTC. It is translated as CAISEFGTSANNEQFF.

The V call is TRBV7-9, the J call TRBJ2-7; possible D gene TRBD1, 5 bases. The CDR3 is 13 residues long. The V end lost 7 bases, the J end lost 3 bases, and 13 bases lay between the germline ends. CDR1 and CDR2 from the germline V gene are SEHNR and FQNEAQ (reference sequence). CDR3: CASKQGLSYEQYF. The CDR3 nucleotides are TGTGCCAGCAAGCAGGGTTTAAGCTACGAGCAGTACTTC.

A remark on this clone: The junction departs from the called germline gene at one end, perhaps through a read error. This sequence joins TRBV28 and TRBJ1-1; 9 bases map to TRBD1. CDR1 is MDHEN, CDR2 SYDVKM, per germline. The CDR3 length is 15 residues. The CDR3 coding sequence is TGTGCCAGCAGTGCCTACAGGGGGCCGAACGCTGAAGCTTTCTTT. Residues: CASSAYRGPNAEAFF.